Presented here are 23 T cell receptor beta chains from one specimen sequenced in a study of T cells in Graves' hyperthyroidism and ophthalmopathy. Amplification targeted TCR beta CDR3 regions from RNA transcripts. The study used the HTBI primer set for a first-round RT-PCR of the TCR CDR3. TCRdb independently ran MiXCR on the multiplex PCR reads; one entry per CDR3 protein. This table holds around 660,000 distinct CDR3 sequences, 40% to 55% found once. The sequenced sample was peripheral blood or thyroid tissue (not recorded which). These receptors all come from an adult man with Graves' disease, either hyperthyroidism or ophthalmopathy (not recorded which).

In nucleotides, the CDR3 is TGCGCCAGCAGCTTATTCCCAGGGAACACCGGGGAGCTGTTTTTT. It codes for CASSLFPGNTGELFF. The rearrangement links TRBV5-1 to TRBJ2-2; D ambiguous. This CDR3 is 15 amino acids long. V dropped 2 bases and J dropped 1 base, with 9 bases sitting between them. Germline V gene lookup returns CDR1 SGHRS and CDR2 YFSETQ.

The V and J genes are TRBV9 and TRBJ1-1; D gene ambiguous. Trimming shortened V by 4 bases and J by 6 bases, and 16 bases separated the two germline ends. CDR3 length: 14 amino acids. Germline V gene lookup returns CDR1 SGDLS and CDR2 YYNGEE. The CDR3 DNA follows: TGTGCCAGCAGCCCTCATCCTGGGAGCCCTGAAGCTTTCTTT. Translation gives CASSPHPGSPEAFF.

In its sample, this clonotype was seen a few times. One end of the junction is discordant with germline, which a read error may explain. The chain recombines TRBV13 with TRBJ2-2, with TRBD2 as a possible D gene (6 bases). The length of the CDR3 is 12 residues. Germline V gene sequence: CDR1 PRHDT, CDR2 FYEKMQ (reference sequence). DNA for the CDR3: TGCTTGTGGAGGGCGGACACCGGGGAGCTGTTTTTT. Translated, it gives CLWRADTGELFF.

The rearrangement uses TRBV3-1 and TRBJ1-1; D is perhaps TRBD1 (6 bases). Trimming removed 3 bases at V and 1 base at J, with 12 bases between. The CDR3 spans 15 residues. CDR1 is LGHDT and CDR2 is YNNKEL in the germline V gene (reference sequence). The CDR3 here is CASSHRAGANTEAFF. CDR3 coding DNA: TGTGCCAGCAGCCACAGGGCAGGGGCGAACACTGAAGCTTTCTTT.

A note on this clonotype: Germline and junction disagree at one end, which may indicate a read error. This chain connects TRBV7-3 to TRBJ2-6; the D gene is possibly TRBD2 (6 bases). This CDR3 is built from 11 residues. The germline gives CDR1 SGHTA, CDR2 FQGTGA. Here the CDR3 DNA reads TGTGCCAGCAGCTTGGGAGGATCATTGGCTTTC. Residues: CASSLGGSLAF.

This clonotype was seen repeatedly, ten times or more. The J gene is TRBJ1-1, the V gene TRBV9, with 7 bases aligning to TRBD1. V shed 4 bases, J shed 3 bases, and the junction held 9 bases outside the gene matches. The CDR3 is 15 amino acids. Germline V gene data show CDR1 as SGDLS and CDR2 as YYNGEE. The CDR3 protein is CASSPTGQIDTEAFF. In nucleotides, the CDR3 is TGTGCCAGCAGCCCGACGGGACAGATTGACACTGAAGCTTTCTTT.

This clonotype was seen ten or more times. The V gene is TRBV7-9, the J gene TRBJ2-7; the D gene is possibly TRBD2 (6 bases). Trimming took off 1 base at V and 2 bases at J, with 9 bases between the two ends. The CDR3 length is 14 residues. The V gene's germline CDR1 is SEHNR and CDR2 FQNEAQ (reference sequence). The CDR3 bases are TGTGCCAGCAGCTTAGAGCGGGCGGCCTACGAGCAGTACTTC. It translates to CASSLERAAYEQYF. Supplemented by reference TRBV7-9 and TRBJ2-7, the full variable domain reads DTGVSQNPRHKITKRGQNVTFRCDPISEHNRLYWYRQTLGQGPEFLTYFQNEAQLEKSRLLSDRFSAERPKGSFSTLEIQRTEQGDSAMYLCASSLERAAYEQYFGPGTRLTVT.

This clonotype was recorded at least ten times. The chain employs TRBV6-4 and TRBJ1-1, with D hard to call. From germline, CDR1 is MRHNA and CDR2 SNTAGT. V lost 8 bases and J lost 1, with 11 bases in between. This CDR3 is 13 amino acids long. The CDR3 sequence: CASRRAENTEAFF. The CDR3 DNA reads as TGTGCCAGCCGTCGAGCGGAGAACACTGAAGCTTTCTTT.

This clonotype came up many times. This sequence joins TRBV19 and TRBJ1-6; D possibly corresponds to TRBD1 (5 bases). Germline V CDR1 and CDR2: LNHDA, SQIVND (reference sequence). The CDR3 covers 13 residues. V lost 3 bases to trimming and J lost 7 bases, with 7 bases between them. The CDR3 loop reads CASSIQGNSPLHF. DNA for the CDR3: TGTGCCAGTAGTATCCAGGGCAATTCACCCCTCCACTTT.

The chain is built from TRBV29-1 and TRBJ2-3; the match to TRBD1 covers 9 bases. The germline V gene encodes CDR1 SQVTM and CDR2 ANQGSEA. The CDR3 runs 13 residues. V was pared by 6 bases and J by 1 base, with 2 bases of the junction left unmatched. CDR3 bases: TGCAGCGTCCGACAGGGGGGCACAGATACGCAGTATTTT. Its protein product is CSVRQGGTDTQYF.

This clonotype was observed at least ten times. The rearrangement uses TRBV10-2 and TRBJ2-7; 9 nucleotides align to TRBD2. J gave up 6 bases and V 7 bases, and 7 bases lay outside the gene matches. There are 13 residues in the CDR3. CDR1 is WSHSY, CDR2 SAAADI, per germline. The CDR3: CASTPSGTFEQYF. The DNA of the CDR3 is TGCGCCAGCACCCCTAGCGGGACCTTCGAGCAGTACTTC.

This clonotype has just a few counts. The chain is built from TRBV9 and TRBJ1-3; tentative D call: TRBD1 (6 bases). Germline values: CDR1 SGDLS, CDR2 YYNGEE. V was trimmed by 4 bases and J by 0 bases, leaving 14 bases between them. This CDR3 spans 16 amino acids. This chain's CDR3 is CASSPTTGTSGNTIYF. In DNA, the CDR3 is TGTGCCAGCAGCCCGACGACAGGCACCTCTGGAAACACCATATATTTT.

This clonotype was detected many times. The chain has TRBV9 and TRBJ1-2, with D possibly TRBD1 on 5 matching bases. CDR1 is SGDLS and CDR2 is YYNGEE in the germline V gene. This CDR3 is 13 amino acids long. Deletions cut 4 bases from V and 5 bases from J, with 12 bases between. For the CDR3, the DNA is TGTGCCAGCAGCCCACAGGACCGATATGGCTACACCTTC. Translating gives CASSPQDRYGYTF.

J is TRBJ1-6 and V is TRBV12-3 or TRBV12-4, with 9 bases identical to TRBD1. The ends lost 5 bases at V and 6 bases at J; junction bases unmatched: 5. CDR3 length: 15 residues. The DNA for the CDR3 is TGTGCCAGCAGTAAAGGGACAGGGCCTAATTCACCCCTCCACTTT. It codes for CASSKGTGPNSPLHF.

As to this clonotype: The CDR3 does not close with the conserved phenylalanine or tryptophan, likely indicating a read error. J is TRBJ1-6 and V is TRBV11-2; D is uncertain. This CDR3 has 13 residues. The germline V gene encodes CDR1 SGHAT and CDR2 FQNNGV. The CDR3 protein is CACSLAPSSPLHL. As DNA, the CDR3 is TGTGCCTGCAGCTTAGCGCCGAGTTCACCCCTCCACCTC.

This clonotype was detected only a few times. V is TRBV19 and J is TRBJ1-2; TRBD1 might be the D (5 bases). The germline V gene encodes CDR1 LNHDA and CDR2 SQIVND (reference sequence). The CDR3 is 15 residues long. Trimming removed 3 bases at V and 1 base at J, with 12 bases between. The CDR3 here is CASSIGKGDNYGYTF. For the CDR3, the DNA is TGTGCCAGTAGTATTGGTAAAGGGGATAACTATGGCTACACCTTC.

This clonotype occurred once. The chain recombines TRBV2 with TRBJ1-6, with 8 bases lining up with TRBD1. The CDR3 length is 13 residues. J was trimmed by 13 bases and V by 3 bases; bases with no gene match: 5. Germline V CDR1 and CDR2: SNHLY, FYNNEI. CDR3 nucleotide sequence: TGTGCCAGCAGTGATCACGGACAGGGCCCCCTCCACTTT. Its protein is CASSDHGQGPLHF.

This chain links TRBV24-1 with TRBJ2-5, with TRBD1 matching 7 bases. V lost 5 bases to trimming and J lost 5 bases; unmatched junction nucleotides: 10. CDR1 and CDR2 (germline): KGHDR, SFDVKD. The length of the CDR3 is 15 residues. CDR3 in amino acids: CATSAWTGVMETQYF. The CDR3 coding sequence is TGTGCCACCAGTGCTTGGACAGGTGTTATGGAGACCCAGTACTTC.

The sample holds many counts of this clonotype. The CDR3 DNA follows: TGTGCCAGCAGCCTGGAGCGGGGGGCCTACGAGCAGTACTTC. This translates into CASSLERGAYEQYF. This chain links TRBV7-8 with TRBJ2-7; 9 bases fit TRBD2. V lost 5 bases to trimming and J lost 2 bases; unmatched junction nucleotides: 4. CDR3 length: 14 residues. CDR1 SGHVS and CDR2 FQNEAQ come from the germline V gene.

This clonotype was counted between two and nine times. The gene calls are TRBV19 and TRBJ1-2, with TRBD1 identical over 7 bases. CDR1 LNHDA and CDR2 SQIVND come from the germline V gene (reference sequence). The CDR3 extends over 14 amino acids. With 6 bases clipped from V and 4 bases from J, the junction kept 8 bases outside the gene matches. The CDR3 nucleotides are TGTGCCAGTAGAAGGACAGGCTCAAGCTATGGCTACACCTTC. The encoded protein is CASRRTGSSYGYTF.

The V gene is TRBV24-1, the J gene TRBJ2-3; 8 bases agree with TRBD2. The CDR3 sequence is 18 residues long. Germline trimming cut 3 bases from V and 2 bases from J; bases unmatched to any gene: 12. The germline CDR1 and CDR2 sequences are KGHDR and SFDVKD. CDR3 nucleotide sequence: TGTGCCACCAGTGATCGGACTAGCCGCCGCGGAAACACAGATACGCAGTATTTT. This codes for CATSDRTSRRGNTDTQYF.

The V gene is TRBV9, the J gene TRBJ1-1; D is undetermined. Trimming stripped 0 bases from V and 11 bases from J, with 20 bases between. Germline CDR1 SGDLS, CDR2 YYNGEE. The CDR3 is 15 amino acids. CDR3: CASSVDAGLGRMAFF. CDR3 bases: TGTGCCAGCAGCGTAGATGCAGGACTAGGACGGATGGCTTTCTTT. Full variable domain (remainder filled in from reference TRBV9 and TRBJ1-1): DSGVTQTPKHLITATGQRVTLRCSPRSGDLSVYWYQQSLDQGLQFLIQYYNGEERAKGNILERFSAQQFPDLHSELNLSSLELGDSALYFCASSVDAGLGRMAFFGQGTRLTVV.

The table lists this clonotype with many counts. V usage is TRBV24-1 and J usage is TRBJ2-2; D is perhaps TRBD1 (5 bases). Trimming pared 4 bases from V and 6 bases from J, leaving 5 bases between. This CDR3 region has 12 residues. Per the germline V gene, CDR1 is KGHDR and CDR2 is SFDVKD. CDR3 DNA: TGTGCCACCAGTGAAGGGGCCGGGGAGCTGTTTTTT. This gives the protein CATSEGAGELFF.